The 21 T cell receptor beta chains below come from one sample, sequenced in a study of T cell repertoires in cytomegalovirus infection. TCRdb re-derived calls from the reads in MiXCR, one entry per CDR3 protein. The repertoire holds 570,000 or so distinct CDR3 sequences, with 35% to 50% as singletons. No antigen is known for these receptors. Material: cultured PBMCs, obtained from culture after CMV antigen stimulation. The source is a human donor in good health (CMV status not recorded). Some clones in this sample may be carry-over from other donors' samples.

This chain links TRBV7-2 with TRBJ1-2; 11 nucleotides agree with TRBD1. Germline lookup yields CDR1 SGHTA and CDR2 FQGNSA. The CDR3 totals 15 residues. The V gene end was trimmed by 1 base and the J gene end by 7 bases; junction bases not matched to a gene: 5. For the CDR3, the DNA is TGTGCCAGCAGCTTAGGAGGACAGGGGGCGGGTGGCTACACCTTC. The encoded protein is CASSLGGQGAGGYTF. The complete variable domain, with remaining parts taken from reference TRBV7-2 and TRBJ1-2, reads GAGVSQSPSNKVTEKGKDVELRCDPISGHTALYWYRQSLGQGLEFLIYFQGNSAPDKSGLPSDRFSAERTGGSVSTLTIQRTQQEDSAVYLCASSLGGQGAGGYTFGSGTRLTVV.

The rearrangement links TRBV19 to TRBJ1-5; 10 bases match TRBD1. The V and J ends lost 6 bases and 9 bases, in that order; junction bases with no gene match: 8. The CDR3 extends over 14 amino acids. Germline V gives CDR1 LNHDA, CDR2 SQIVND (reference sequence). CDR3 sequence: CASSPGQGSMPQHF. In DNA form, the CDR3 reads TGTGCCAGTAGCCCGGGACAGGGGAGTATGCCCCAGCATTTT.

The chain is built from TRBV6-2 or TRBV6-3 and TRBJ2-1; perhaps TRBD2 as D (6 bases). With 5 bases removed from V and 4 bases from J, the gap between germline ends came to 21 bases. This CDR3 comprises 17 residues. Germline assignment: CDR1 MNHEY and CDR2 SVGEGT. The CDR3 DNA sequence: TGTGCCAGCAGTAAACAAGGGTCGGGACTTCCGTACAATGAGCAGTTCTTC. Its translation: CASSKQGSGLPYNEQFF.

The chain carries TRBV3-1 and TRBJ2-1; 10 bases match TRBD1. The CDR3 loop spans 15 amino acids. V lost 6 bases to trimming and J lost 8 bases; unmatched junction nucleotides: 10. From germline, CDR1 is LGHDT and CDR2 YNNKEL (reference sequence). CDR3 sequence: CASSLRDRGYDEQFF. Here the CDR3 DNA reads TGTGCCAGCAGTCTCCGGGACAGGGGTTACGATGAGCAGTTCTTC.

This sequence joins TRBV7-2 and TRBJ2-1; TRBD2 aligns across 12 bases. Germline assignment: CDR1 SGHTA and CDR2 FQGNSA. This CDR3 contains 18 residues. With 5 bases clipped from V and 0 bases from J, the junction kept 8 bases outside the gene matches. CDR3 DNA: TGTGCCAGCAGCGAGACTAGCGGGAGAACAGGCTCCTACAATGAGCAGTTCTTC. Protein: CASSETSGRTGSYNEQFF.

V usage is TRBV19 and J usage is TRBJ1-5, with D perhaps TRBD1 (5 bases). The CDR3 sequence is 14 residues long. Germline CDR1 and CDR2: LNHDA and SQIVND (reference sequence). Deletions cut 2 bases from V and 2 bases from J, with 7 bases between. The CDR3 nucleotides read TGTGCCAGTAGTATATCGGGGGGCAATCAGCCCCAGCATTTT. The encoded protein is CASSISGGNQPQHF. Looking up the rest from reference TRBV19 and TRBJ1-5 gives the full variable domain: DGGITQSPKYLFRKEGQNVTLSCEQNLNHDAMYWYRQDPGQGLRLIYYSQIVNDFQKGDIAEGYSVSREKKESFPLTVTSAQKNPTAFYLCASSISGGNQPQHFGDGTRLSIL.

This clonotype was counted ten times or more. The CDR3 is CASSLALTSGTETYEQYF. The CDR3 coding sequence is TGTGCCAGCAGCTTAGCTCTGACTAGCGGGACCGAGACCTACGAGCAGTACTTC. This chain uses TRBV7-2 with TRBJ2-7; TRBD2 aligns across 11 bases. Trimming at V came to 0 bases and at J to 2 bases, leaving 9 bases not matched to a gene. CDR1 and CDR2 (germline): SGHTA, FQGNSA. There are 18 residues in the CDR3.

The V call is TRBV6-1, the J call TRBJ1-2; 9 bases are shared with TRBD1. This CDR3 contains 13 residues. CDR1 and CDR2 (germline): MNHNS, SASEGT. Trimming cost V 6 bases and J 5 bases; bases outside gene matches: 4. The CDR3 spells CASSGQGWYGYTF. The CDR3 coding sequence is TGTGCCAGCAGCGGACAGGGGTGGTATGGCTACACCTTC.

The gene calls are TRBV7-8 and TRBJ2-5; no clear D gene. Deletions cut 5 bases from V and 4 bases from J, with 14 bases between. Germline CDR1 and CDR2: SGHVS and FQNEAQ. CDR3 size: 14 residues. CDR3 nucleotides: TGTGCCAGCAGCCCCCGGATTAGGGCAGAGACCCAGTACTTC. Encoded protein: CASSPRIRAETQYF.

J is TRBJ2-1 and V is TRBV27; 10 nucleotides align to TRBD2. The germline gives CDR1 MNHEY, CDR2 SMNVEV (reference sequence). The CDR3 totals 16 residues. V lost 7 bases, J lost 0 bases, and 6 bases stayed unmatched. CDR3 residues: CASKRTSGSSYNEQFF. The CDR3 DNA sequence: TGTGCCAGCAAACGGACTAGCGGCAGCTCCTACAATGAGCAGTTCTTC.

This clonotype appeared a few times. The V gene is TRBV7-9, the J gene TRBJ1-6; D is possibly TRBD1 (6 bases). CDR1 and CDR2 from the germline V gene are SEHNR and FQNEAQ (reference sequence). The CDR3 loop spans 16 amino acids. The V gene lost 5 bases and the J gene lost 7 bases, with 18 bases spanning the gap. For the CDR3, the DNA is TGTGCCAGCAGCCCGACAGGACAAGGAAGGAATTCACCCCTCCACTTT. Protein product: CASSPTGQGRNSPLHF.

This clonotype was seen only a few times. This chain connects TRBV7-6 to TRBJ1-5; no reliable D call. Germline V lookup: CDR1 SGHVS, CDR2 FNYEAQ. CDR3 length equals 15 residues. The V and J ends lost 5 bases and 1 base respectively, with 12 bases between them. The CDR3 protein is CASSARPGSNQPQHF. Here the CDR3 DNA reads TGTGCCAGCAGCGCGCGACCGGGAAGCAATCAGCCCCAGCATTTT. Complete variable domain (other parts from reference TRBV7-6 and TRBJ1-5): GAGVSQSPRYKVTKRGQDVALRCDPISGHVSLYWYRQALGQGPEFLTYFNYEAQQDKSGLPNDRFSAERPEGSISTLTIQRTEQRDSAMYRCASSARPGSNQPQHFGDGTRLSIL.

The CDR3 sequence: CASSGPKQGGRHQPQHF. CDR3 nucleotides: TGTGCCAGCAGTGGGCCCAAACAGGGGGGAAGACATCAGCCCCAGCATTTT. J is TRBJ1-5 and V is TRBV2, with 8 nucleotides matching TRBD1. Trimming took 4 bases from V and 5 from J; bases not matched to a gene: 13. The CDR3 extends over 17 amino acids. Germline values: CDR1 SNHLY, CDR2 FYNNEI.

This chain uses TRBV30 with TRBJ2-2; 7 bases are shared with TRBD2. The CDR3 is made up of 14 amino acids. Germline loops: CDR1 GTSNPN, CDR2 SVGIG (reference sequence). Trimming cost V 1 base and J 2 bases; bases outside gene matches: 1. CDR3 residues: CAWSEGLNTGELFF. CDR3 nucleotides: TGTGCCTGGAGTGAGGGACTAAACACCGGGGAGCTGTTTTTT.

V and J are TRBV28 and TRBJ1-5; weak D call: TRBD1 (5 bases). In germline, CDR1 is MDHEN, CDR2 SYDVKM. This CDR3 has 17 residues. Between the trimmed V and J ends, which lost 6 bases and 2 bases, there was a span of 20 bases. CDR3 sequence: CASSYPGLGIGNQPQHF. In nucleotides, the CDR3 is TGTGCCAGCAGCTACCCGGGACTCGGAATCGGCAATCAGCCCCAGCATTTT.

This clonotype was observed at least ten times. DNA for the CDR3: TGTGCCAGTCGGGGGACAGGGATCGCCGGGGAGCTGTTTTTT. It codes for CASRGTGIAGELFF. The V gene is TRBV19, the J gene TRBJ2-2; 9 bases align to TRBD1. CDR1 and CDR2 (germline): LNHDA, SQIVND (reference sequence). The CDR3 consists of 14 residues. Losses at the gene ends were 8 bases for V and 6 bases for J; bases not matched to a gene: 7.

This chain joins TRBV7-8 and TRBJ2-1, with 13 nucleotides matching TRBD2. Germline assignment: CDR1 SGHVS and CDR2 FQNEAQ. The CDR3 has 16 residues. V lost 5 bases, J lost 10 bases, and 11 bases stayed unmatched. The CDR3 nucleotides are TGTGCCAGCAGCGCTAGGGGGACTAGCGGGACTGGGGAGCAGTTCTTC. Protein product: CASSARGTSGTGEQFF.

This clonotype was observed once. J is TRBJ2-3 and V is TRBV19; 12 nucleotides agree with TRBD2. Germline assignment: CDR1 LNHDA and CDR2 SQIVND (reference sequence). The J segment lost 4 bases and the V segment lost 2 bases, leaving 13 bases of the junction unmatched. CDR3 length equals 19 residues. The CDR3 bases are TGTGCCAGTAGTATACAGGCTAGCGGGAGGGCCGGGGTCTCAGATACGCAGTATTTT. It specifies CASSIQASGRAGVSDTQYF.

This chain joins TRBV7-6 and TRBJ2-5; no definite D call. There are 16 residues in the CDR3. Germline-derived CDR1 and CDR2 are SGHVS and FNYEAQ. The germline V and J ends were trimmed by 4 bases and 7 bases, with 22 bases remaining between them. CDR3 in DNA: TGTGCCAGCAGCTCCCTAGGTTCCCGAGCCTCGGGGACCCAGTACTTC. Translation: CASSSLGSRASGTQYF.

This clonotype was counted between two and nine times. The chain is built from TRBV7-9 and TRBJ1-1; 9 nucleotides line up with TRBD1. CDR3 length equals 14 residues. Germline V gives CDR1 SEHNR, CDR2 FQNEAQ (reference sequence). Trimming cost V 4 bases and J 7 bases; bases outside gene matches: 7. The CDR3 coding sequence is TGTGCCAGCAGCTCCGGACAGGGGTGGGATGAAGCTTTCTTT. Its protein product is CASSSGQGWDEAFF.

This clonotype occurred a few times. V usage is TRBV12-3 or TRBV12-4 and J usage is TRBJ2-1; the match to TRBD2 covers 8 bases. The CDR3 has 11 residues. The junction had 1 base not matched to a gene; V was cut back by 6 bases and J by 9 bases. In DNA form, the CDR3 reads TGTGCCAGCAGACGGGGGGGTGAGCAGTTCTTC. This sequence encodes CASRRGGEQFF.